The T cell receptor beta chain described here comes from a study of graft-versus-host responses after intestinal transplantation. Study-level information: Multivisceral, liver-intestinal, or isolated intestinal transplants were given to recipients. Tacrolimus plus steroids were given to all recipients for about three years, preceded by anti-thymocyte globulin induction.

Study conclusions and caveats: Declines in HvG clones occurring early post-transplant were associated with peak circulating GvH clone levels.

Repertoires were generated with immunoSEQ multiplex PCR, while TCRdb's copy carries only in-frame clones and drops some. The top ten hold more than 1.4% of the sample, which has 75,000 to 100,000 clones, 86% seen once. Between the trimmed V and J ends, which lost 1 base and 3 bases, there was a span of 7 bases. CDR1 is MNHNS and CDR2 is SASEGT in the germline V gene. The CDR3 covers 13 residues. This clone appeared a few times. The target antigen is unknown. The chain links TRBV6-1 to TRBJ2-7; D not resolved. This material consisted of PBMCs, taken 255 days after intestinal transplant. This receptor was obtained from a human patient who received an intestinal transplant, so some T cells may come from the graft donor. CDR3 region: CASSEGLLYEQYV. The CDR3 DNA is TGTGCCAGCAGTGAAGGGCTGCTCTACGAGCAGTACGTC.